Below, one TCR beta chain is given with its context. What it binds is unknown. This sample was included in a study of beta chain features in type 1 diabetes. Study-wide findings and caveats: The study found moderately but significantly shorter TCRB CDR3s in all four CD4+ subsets of Type 1 diabetes patients.

Expressed TCRB transcripts were sequenced after all isolated RNA was converted to cDNA. Approximately 4 million reads was the average for naive, central memory and regulatory T cell samples. The data were produced by immunoSEQ multiplex PCR, yet TCRdb's version contains in-frame clones alone and is incomplete. This sample has 150,000 to 200,000 clones; roughly 65% occur once, and the top ten carry approximately 0.09%. Averaging approximately 110 mL, one heparinised blood draw came from each individual donor. This CDR3 is built from 14 residues. Germline CDR1 is SGHTA and CDR2 is FQGNSA. V lost 1 base and J 6 bases, leaving 7 bases between the germline ends.

The sequence was obtained from a man aged 25-45 years with type 1 diabetes. The specimen sequenced was naive CD4+ T cells from blood. This rearrangement joins TRBV7-2 to TRBJ1-6; D is uncertain. In DNA form, the CDR3 reads TGTGCCAGCAGCTTAGGGACGGCTAATTCACCCCTCCACTTT. This gives the protein CASSLGTANSPLHF.